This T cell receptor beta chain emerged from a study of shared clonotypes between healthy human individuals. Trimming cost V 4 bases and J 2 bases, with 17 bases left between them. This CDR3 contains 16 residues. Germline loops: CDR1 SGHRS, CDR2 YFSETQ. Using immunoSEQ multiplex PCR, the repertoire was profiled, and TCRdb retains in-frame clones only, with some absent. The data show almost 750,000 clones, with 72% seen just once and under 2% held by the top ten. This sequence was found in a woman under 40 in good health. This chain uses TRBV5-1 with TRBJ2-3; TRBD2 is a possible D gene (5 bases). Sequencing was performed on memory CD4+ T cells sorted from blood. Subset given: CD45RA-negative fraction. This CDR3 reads CASSPGPTSTTDTQYF. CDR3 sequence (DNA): TGCGCCAGCAGCCCGGGTCCCACTAGTACCACAGATACGCAGTATTTT.